A selection of T cell receptor beta chains follows, all from one sample in a study of T cell responses to AZD1222 COVID-19 vaccine. Produced via immunoSEQ multiplex PCR; TCRdb's table is partial and in-frame only. The sample comprises some 140,000 clones, around nine tenths of which are singletons, and 1.5% to 2% rests with the top ten. This specimen consisted of peripheral blood, obtained on day 0 of AZD1222 vaccination. The receptors derive from an adult in good health. Both conserved end residues are trimmed from each CDR3. A D gene is named only where the DNA matches it firmly. Where a row states a size, it is once, few, many or the class of an expanded clone; other rows omit it.

size,V,length,J,D,CDR3
-,TRBV6-5,12,TRBJ2-1,TRBD2,ASRRASGGDEQF
-,TRBV2,12,TRBJ1-1,-,ASSEAVVYSEAF
-,TRBV11-3,16,TRBJ2-7,-,ASSLVGIWGRVFYEQY
-,TRBV25-1,15,TRBJ1-6,-,ASSATSGGGRWSPLH
once,TRBV2,12,TRBJ2-5,TRBD2,ASSEGLALETQY
-,TRBV4-1,16,TRBJ1-2,-,ASSPQGRARRANYGYT
-,TRBV11-2,12,TRBJ1-1,TRBD1,ASSWGTGNTEAF
-,TRBV14,11,TRBJ2-3,-,ASSQGGTDTQY
-,TRBV6-5,12,TRBJ1-6,-,ASSYGGSASPLH
-,TRBV19,12,TRBJ1-1,-,ASSPAIQNTEAF
-,TRBV25-1,13,TRBJ1-1,-,ASSAGGGLNTEAF
-,TRBV4-3,15,TRBJ1-1,-,ASSQGFRDTVNTEAF
-,TRBV11-2,16,TRBJ1-5,-,ASSLGGGGRESNQPQH
-,TRBV11-2,14,TRBJ2-1,-,ASSFYTGAGIYEQF
-,TRBV2,13,TRBJ1-4,TRBD1,ASSPGTGLREKLF
-,TRBV6-5,11,TRBJ1-2,-,ATHLAGAYGYT
-,TRBV11-2,13,TRBJ1-3,-,ASSPRTESGNTIY
-,TRBV28,13,TRBJ2-2,TRBD1,ASSLLDRVTGELF
few,TRBV6-4,11,TRBJ2-2,-,ASTSSNTGELF
-,TRBV5-1,9,TRBJ2-3,-,ASRLGDTQY
-,TRBV19,11,TRBJ2-3,-,ASSNGRTDTQY
-,TRBV5-1,14,TRBJ2-5,TRBD2,ASREGLAAVLETQY
-,TRBV11-3,12,TRBJ2-3,-,ASSPGGPTDTQY
-,TRBV19,13,TRBJ2-1,-,ASSIRDSSYNEQF
-,TRBV27,16,TRBJ2-7,TRBD2,ASSFFGTSGGEPYEQY